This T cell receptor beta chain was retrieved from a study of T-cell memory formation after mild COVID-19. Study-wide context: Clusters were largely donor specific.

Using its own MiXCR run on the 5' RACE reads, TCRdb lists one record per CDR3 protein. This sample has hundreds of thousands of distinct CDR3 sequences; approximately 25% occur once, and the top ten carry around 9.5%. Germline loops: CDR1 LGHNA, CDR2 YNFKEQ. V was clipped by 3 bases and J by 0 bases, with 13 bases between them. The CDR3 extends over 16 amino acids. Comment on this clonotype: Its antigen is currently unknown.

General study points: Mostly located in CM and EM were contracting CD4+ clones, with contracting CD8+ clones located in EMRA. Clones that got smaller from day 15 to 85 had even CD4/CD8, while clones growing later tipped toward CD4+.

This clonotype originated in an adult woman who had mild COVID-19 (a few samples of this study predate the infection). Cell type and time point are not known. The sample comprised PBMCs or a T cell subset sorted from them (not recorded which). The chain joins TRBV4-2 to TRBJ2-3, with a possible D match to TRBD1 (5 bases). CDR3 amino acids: CASSQETVLSTDTQYF. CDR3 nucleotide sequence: TGTGCCAGCAGCCAGGAGACAGTATTGAGCACAGATACGCAGTATTTT.